The present T cell receptor (beta chain) was sequenced within a study of cytomegalovirus exposure and HLA in healthy donors. Overall study results and limits: It was found in a later analysis that first-cohort TCR clusters tended to co-occur in the 100 to 150 validation repertoires.

As regards this clone: Antigen unknown.

Assay: immunoSEQ multiplex PCR; the TCRdb copy retains only in-frame clones and omits some. The sample lists some 84,000 clones; approximately 91% were seen once. CDR1 and CDR2 (germline): LNHDA, SQIVND (reference sequence). V trimming: 5 bases; J trimming: 5 bases; junction bases outside the gene matches: 9. The CDR3 runs 14 residues. V gene TRBV19 combines with J gene TRBJ2-7; 7 bases match TRBD1. Sequencing was done on a sample of PBMCs. The receptor's source is a man under 40 in good health and CMV-seronegative. The CDR3 loop reads CASSGQAGVHEQYF. In DNA, the CDR3 is TGTGCCAGTAGTGGACAGGCAGGGGTTCACGAGCAGTACTTC.